The entry below gives a single T cell receptor beta chain sequence along with its context. Its target is unknown. Per germline, CDR1 MNHEY and CDR2 SMNVEV (reference sequence). CDR3 length: 17 residues. The J segment lost 2 bases and the V segment lost 5 bases, leaving 14 bases of the junction unmatched. This sample stems from a study of somatic mutations in cytotoxic T cells in rheumatoid arthritis. Overall study context: Immediately following diagnosis and ahead of any treatment, patient blood (less than 31 ml EDTA) was drawn.

The repertoire was sequenced with immunoSEQ multiplex PCR; TCRdb's copy has only in-frame clones and lacks some. In the table there are around 16,000 clones, more than 65% of which are singletons. Study conclusions and caveats: Unlike healthy controls, rheumatoid arthritis patients had CD8+ clonality that increased with age.

This clonotype originated in an adult with rheumatoid arthritis. The V gene is TRBV27, the J gene TRBJ1-2; TRBD1 matches 7 bases. Sequencing used CD8+ T cells sorted from blood. The CDR3 DNA reads as TGTGCCAGCAGTCCAATCGGACAGGCCTCATTCAACTATGGCTACACCTTC. Translation: CASSPIGQASFNYGYTF.